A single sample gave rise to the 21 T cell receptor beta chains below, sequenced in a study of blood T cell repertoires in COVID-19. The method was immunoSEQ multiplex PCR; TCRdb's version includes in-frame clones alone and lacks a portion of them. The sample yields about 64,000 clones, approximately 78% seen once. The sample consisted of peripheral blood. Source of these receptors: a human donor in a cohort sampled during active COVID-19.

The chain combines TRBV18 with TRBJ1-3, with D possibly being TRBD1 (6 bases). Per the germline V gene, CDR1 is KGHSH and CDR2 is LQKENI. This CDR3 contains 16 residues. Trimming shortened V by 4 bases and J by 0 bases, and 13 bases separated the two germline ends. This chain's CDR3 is CASSLGQTRSGNTIYF. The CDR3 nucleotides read TGTGCCAGCTCACTCGGACAGACTCGCTCTGGAAACACCATATATTTT.

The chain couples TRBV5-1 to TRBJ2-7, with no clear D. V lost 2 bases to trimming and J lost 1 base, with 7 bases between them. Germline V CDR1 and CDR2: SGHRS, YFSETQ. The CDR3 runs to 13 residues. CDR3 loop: CASSFSSSYEQYV. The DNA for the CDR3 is TGCGCCAGCAGCTTCTCGAGTTCCTACGAGCAGTACGTC.

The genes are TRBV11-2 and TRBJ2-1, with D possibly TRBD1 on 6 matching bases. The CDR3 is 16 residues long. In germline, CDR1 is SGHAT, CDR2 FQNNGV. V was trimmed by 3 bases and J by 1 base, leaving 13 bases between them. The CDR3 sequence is CASSLQGHGSYNEQFF. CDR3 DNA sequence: TGTGCCAGCAGCTTGCAGGGACACGGGTCCTACAATGAGCAGTTCTTC. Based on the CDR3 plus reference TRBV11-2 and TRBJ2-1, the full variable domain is EAGVAQSPRYKIIEKRQSVAFWCNPISGHATLYWYQQILGQGPKLLIQFQNNGVVDDSQLPKDRFSAERLKGVDSTLKIQPAKLEDSAVYLCASSLQGHGSYNEQFFGPGTRLTVL.

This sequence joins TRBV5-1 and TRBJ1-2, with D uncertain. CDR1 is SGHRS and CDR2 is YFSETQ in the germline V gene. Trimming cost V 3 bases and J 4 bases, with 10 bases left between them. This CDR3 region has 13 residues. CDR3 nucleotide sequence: TGCGCCAGCAGCTCAGGCAGCTTCTATGGCTACACCTTC. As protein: CASSSGSFYGYTF. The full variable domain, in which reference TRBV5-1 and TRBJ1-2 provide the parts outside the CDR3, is KAGVTQTPRYLIKTRGQQVTLSCSPISGHRSVSWYQQTPGQGLQFLFEYFSETQRNKGNFPGRFSGRQFSNSRSEMNVSTLELGDSALYLCASSSGSFYGYTFGSGTRLTVV.

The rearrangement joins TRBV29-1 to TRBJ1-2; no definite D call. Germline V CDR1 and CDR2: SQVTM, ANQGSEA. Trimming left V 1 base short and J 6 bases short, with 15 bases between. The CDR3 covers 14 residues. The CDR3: CSVEGPYHTDGYTF. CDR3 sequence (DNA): TGCAGCGTTGAAGGTCCATACCACACAGATGGCTACACCTTC.

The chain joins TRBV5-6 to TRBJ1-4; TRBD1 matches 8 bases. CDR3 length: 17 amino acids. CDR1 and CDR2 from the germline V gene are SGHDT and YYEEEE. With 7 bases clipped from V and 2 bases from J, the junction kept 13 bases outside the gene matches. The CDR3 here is CASHKGDRGPTNEKLFF. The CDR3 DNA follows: TGTGCCAGCCATAAGGGAGACAGGGGACCCACTAATGAAAAACTGTTTTTT.

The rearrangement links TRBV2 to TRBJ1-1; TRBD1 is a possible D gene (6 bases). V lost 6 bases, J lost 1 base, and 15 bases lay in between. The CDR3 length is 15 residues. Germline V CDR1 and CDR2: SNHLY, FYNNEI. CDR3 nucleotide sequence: TGTGCCAGCAGCGTTGACAGGTTACAGAACACTGAAGCTTTCTTT. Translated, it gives CASSVDRLQNTEAFF.

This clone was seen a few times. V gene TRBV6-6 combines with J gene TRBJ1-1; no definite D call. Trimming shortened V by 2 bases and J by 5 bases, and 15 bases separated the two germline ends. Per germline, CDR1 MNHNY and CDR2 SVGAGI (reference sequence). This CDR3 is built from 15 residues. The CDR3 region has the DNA TGTGCCAGCAGTTACGGTCGGGAGCGAGGGACTGAAGCTTTCTTT. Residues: CASSYGRERGTEAFF.

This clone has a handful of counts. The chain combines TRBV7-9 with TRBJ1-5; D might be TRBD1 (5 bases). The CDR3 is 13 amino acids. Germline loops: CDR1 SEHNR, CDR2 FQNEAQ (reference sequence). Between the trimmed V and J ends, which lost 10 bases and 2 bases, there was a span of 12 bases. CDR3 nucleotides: TGTGCCATTACACGGGGGGGCAATCAGCCCCAGCATTTT. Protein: CAITRGGNQPQHF.

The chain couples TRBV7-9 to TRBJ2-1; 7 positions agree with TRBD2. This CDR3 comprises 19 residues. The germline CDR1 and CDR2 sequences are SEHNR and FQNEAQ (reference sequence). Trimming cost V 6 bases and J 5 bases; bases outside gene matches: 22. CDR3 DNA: TGTGCCAGCAGTCCCCTCATTGGCCCCGGGACTATAAGGCACAATGAGCAGTTCTTC. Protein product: CASSPLIGPGTIRHNEQFF.

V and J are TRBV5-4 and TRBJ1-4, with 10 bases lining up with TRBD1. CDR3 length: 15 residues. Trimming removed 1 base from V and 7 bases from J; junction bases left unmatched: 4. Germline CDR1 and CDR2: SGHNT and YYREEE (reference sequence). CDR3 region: CASSLLTGGAEKLFF. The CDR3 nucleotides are TGTGCCAGCAGCTTGCTGACAGGGGGCGCTGAAAAACTGTTTTTT. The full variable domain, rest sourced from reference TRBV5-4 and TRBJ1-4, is ETGVTQSPTHLIKTRGQQVTLRCSSQSGHNTVSWYQQALGQGPQFIFQYYREEENGRGNFPPRFSGLQFPNYSSELNVNALELDDSALYLCASSLLTGGAEKLFFGSGTQLSVL.

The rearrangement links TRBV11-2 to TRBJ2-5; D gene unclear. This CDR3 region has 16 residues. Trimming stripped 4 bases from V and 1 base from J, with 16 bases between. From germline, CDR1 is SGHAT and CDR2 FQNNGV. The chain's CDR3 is CASSSPRGNIQETQYF. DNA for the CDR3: TGTGCCAGCAGCTCTCCCCGCGGAAACATCCAAGAGACCCAGTACTTC.

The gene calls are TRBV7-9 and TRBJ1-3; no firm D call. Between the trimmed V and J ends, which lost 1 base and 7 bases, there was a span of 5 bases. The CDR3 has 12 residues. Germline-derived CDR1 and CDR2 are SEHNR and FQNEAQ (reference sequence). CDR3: CASSLESNTIYF. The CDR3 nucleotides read TGTGCCAGCAGCTTAGAATCGAACACCATATATTTT.

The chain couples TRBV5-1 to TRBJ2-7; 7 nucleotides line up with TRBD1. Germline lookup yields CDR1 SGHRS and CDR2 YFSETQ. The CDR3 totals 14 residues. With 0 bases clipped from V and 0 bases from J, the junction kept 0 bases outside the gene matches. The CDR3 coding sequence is TGCGCCAGCAGCTTGGGGGACAGCTCCTACGAGCAGTACTTC. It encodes CASSLGDSSYEQYF. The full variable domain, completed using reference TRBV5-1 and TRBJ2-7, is KAGVTQTPRYLIKTRGQQVTLSCSPISGHRSVSWYQQTPGQGLQFLFEYFSETQRNKGNFPGRFSGRQFSNSRSEMNVSTLELGDSALYLCASSLGDSSYEQYFGPGTRLTVT.

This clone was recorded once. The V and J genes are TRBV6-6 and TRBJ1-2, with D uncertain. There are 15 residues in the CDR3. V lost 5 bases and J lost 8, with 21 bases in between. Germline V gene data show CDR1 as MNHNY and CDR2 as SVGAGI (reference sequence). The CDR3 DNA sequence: TGTGCCAGCAGTGTAGCTCCAGTAAGATCATACGGCTACACCTTC. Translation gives CASSVAPVRSYGYTF.

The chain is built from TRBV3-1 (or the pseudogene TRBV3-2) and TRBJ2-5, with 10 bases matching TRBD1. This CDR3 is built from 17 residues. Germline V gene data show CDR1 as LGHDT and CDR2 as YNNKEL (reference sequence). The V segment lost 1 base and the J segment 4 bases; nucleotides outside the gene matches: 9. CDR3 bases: TGTGCCAGCAGCCAAGTAAAGGGACAGGGGTCCGGAGAGACCCAGTACTTC. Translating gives CASSQVKGQGSGETQYF.

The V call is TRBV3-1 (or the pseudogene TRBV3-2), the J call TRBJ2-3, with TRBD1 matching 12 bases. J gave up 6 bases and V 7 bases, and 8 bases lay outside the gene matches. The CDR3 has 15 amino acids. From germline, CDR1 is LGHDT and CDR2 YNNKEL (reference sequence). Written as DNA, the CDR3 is TGTGCCAGCACTCCCGGGACAGGGGGCGGTGATACGCAGTATTTT. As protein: CASTPGTGGGDTQYF.

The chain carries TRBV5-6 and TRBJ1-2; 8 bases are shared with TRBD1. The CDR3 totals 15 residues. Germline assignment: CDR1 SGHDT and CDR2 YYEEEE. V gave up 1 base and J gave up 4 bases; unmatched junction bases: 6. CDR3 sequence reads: CASSLRDRLPYGYTF. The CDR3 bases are TGTGCCAGCAGCTTGAGGGACAGGTTGCCCTATGGCTACACCTTC. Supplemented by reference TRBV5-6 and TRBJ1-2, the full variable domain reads DAGVTQSPTHLIKTRGQQVTLRCSPKSGHDTVSWYQQALGQGPQFIFQYYEEEERQRGNFPDRFSGHQFPNYSSELNVNALLLGDSALYLCASSLRDRLPYGYTFGSGTRLTVV.

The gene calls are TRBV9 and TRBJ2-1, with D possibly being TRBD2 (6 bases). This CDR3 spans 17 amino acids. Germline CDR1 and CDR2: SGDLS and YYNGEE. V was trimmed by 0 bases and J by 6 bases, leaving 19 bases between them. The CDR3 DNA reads TGTGCCAGCAGCGTAGTAGCAGGAGGGAAGAGGGCCAATGAGCAGTTCTTC. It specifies CASSVVAGGKRANEQFF.

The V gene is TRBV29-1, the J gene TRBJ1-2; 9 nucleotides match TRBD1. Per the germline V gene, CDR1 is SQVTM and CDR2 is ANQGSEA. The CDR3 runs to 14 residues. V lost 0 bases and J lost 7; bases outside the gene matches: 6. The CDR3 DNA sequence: TGCAGCGTTGAAGAGACAGGGGGAATGTCTGGCTACACCTTC. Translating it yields CSVEETGGMSGYTF.

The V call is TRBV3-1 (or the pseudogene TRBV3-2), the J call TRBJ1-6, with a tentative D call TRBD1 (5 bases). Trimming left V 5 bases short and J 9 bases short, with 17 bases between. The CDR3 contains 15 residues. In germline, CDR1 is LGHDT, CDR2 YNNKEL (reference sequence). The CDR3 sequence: CASSRSPGGGSPLHF. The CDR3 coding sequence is TGTGCCAGCAGCAGGTCTCCGGGGGGTGGTTCACCCCTCCACTTT.